The TCR beta chain under discussion was sequenced for a study of cytomegalovirus exposure and HLA in healthy donors. About this clone: Its antigen remains unidentified.

CDR1 is SNHLY and CDR2 is FYNNEI in the germline V gene. This CDR3 contains 13 residues. The germline V and J ends were trimmed by 6 bases and 2 bases, with 10 bases remaining between them. The donors comprised healthy bone marrow donors. In the PCR, 60 Vbeta and 13 Jbeta primers were used. Generated by immunoSEQ multiplex PCR, the TCRdb table keeps only in-frame clones and is missing some. This table has roughly 68,000 clones, over 70% appearing once. Points from the study as a whole: CMV serostatus alone was available as immune exposure information. It was in a later analysis that TCR association rates were seen to vary by HLA locus, highest for DRB1 and lowest for HLA-C. A few chains tied to CMV proved CMV antigen-specific in vitro.

The sample consisted of PBMCs. This clonotype was sampled from a male donor in good health and CMV-seropositive. The chain couples TRBV2 to TRBJ1-2, with D perhaps matching TRBD1 (6 bases). The CDR3 DNA follows: TGTGCCAGCAGCTCCGACAGGAACTATGGCTACACCTTC. It translates to CASSSDRNYGYTF.